A single sample gave rise to the 28 T cell receptor beta chains below, sequenced in a study of human T cells and chemical hapten exposure. Time point meaning: patch test 3, about 24 weeks after DPC sensitization. Treatment reported: therapeutic diphenylcyclopropenone sensitization with weekly scalp DPC. MiXCR, applied by TCRdb to the RACE reads, yields one record per CDR3 protein. The table has roughly 50,000 distinct CDR3 sequences, about 10% seen once. Sequenced material: whole blood, taken in connection with sensitization to the hapten diphenylcyclopropenone (DPC). Receptors originate from a woman aged 40 to 50 with alopecia areata. Some clones in this sample may be carry-over from other donors' samples.

This clonotype was recorded a few times. The chain joins TRBV5-4 to TRBJ1-2, with D possibly matching TRBD1 (5 bases). Looked up from germline, CDR1 is SGHNT and CDR2 is YYREEE (reference sequence). The germline V and J ends were trimmed by 0 bases and 1 base, with 19 bases remaining between them. The CDR3 loop spans 18 amino acids. DNA of the CDR3: TGTGCCAGCAGCTTGGATGGGGGATCTCGGACCCGTAACTATGGCTACACCTTC. Its protein is CASSLDGGSRTRNYGYTF.

This clonotype was detected many times. V and J are TRBV29-1 and TRBJ1-1; the match to TRBD1 covers 7 bases. CDR1 is SQVTM and CDR2 is ANQGSEA in the germline V gene. The CDR3 is 10 amino acids. After removal of 7 bases from V and 8 bases from J, the junction contained 4 bases not matched to a gene. The chain's CDR3 is CSGLRGEAFF. The CDR3 DNA is TGCAGCGGACTCAGGGGGGAAGCTTTCTTT.

This clonotype has at least ten counts. In DNA, the CDR3 is TGTGCCAGCAAAGGGTTCAGGCGCTATGGCTACACCTTC. It encodes CASKGFRRYGYTF. This chain connects TRBV28 to TRBJ1-2; no clear D. With 7 bases removed from V and 4 bases from J, the gap between germline ends came to 13 bases. CDR1 and CDR2 (germline): MDHEN, SYDVKM. The CDR3 is 13 residues long.

The count of this clonotype is one. The genes are TRBV2 and TRBJ2-1; TRBD1 agrees at 8 bases. The V gene's germline CDR1 is SNHLY and CDR2 FYNNEI. The length of the CDR3 is 18 residues. Losses at the gene ends were 1 base for V and 1 base for J; bases not matched to a gene: 9. CDR3 residues: CASSEGGQGGISYNEQFF. CDR3 coding DNA: TGTGCCAGCAGTGAAGGCGGACAGGGAGGAATTTCCTACAATGAGCAGTTCTTC. The full variable domain, with the rest looked up from reference TRBV2 and TRBJ2-1, is EPEVTQTPSHQVTQMGQEVILRCVPISNHLYFYWYRQILGQKVEFLVSFYNNEISEKSEIFDDQFSVERPDGSNFTLKIRSTKLEDSAMYFCASSEGGQGGISYNEQFFGPGTRLTVL.

This clonotype has only a few counts. The chain employs TRBV6-2 or TRBV6-3 and TRBJ2-2; D might be TRBD1 (5 bases). Germline V lookup: CDR1 MNHEY, CDR2 SVGEGT. The V gene lost 0 bases and the J gene lost 0 bases, with 17 bases spanning the gap. The CDR3 is 19 residues long. As DNA, the CDR3 is TGTGCCAGCAGTTACTCGACAGATCCTTCGGACCCGAACACCGGGGAGCTGTTTTTT. Translating it yields CASSYSTDPSDPNTGELFF.

This clonotype rates as medium-sized. The rearrangement links TRBV20-1 to TRBJ2-3, with 7 positions matching TRBD1. The J segment lost 2 bases and the V segment lost 7 bases, leaving 9 bases of the junction unmatched. The CDR3 sequence is 14 residues long. CDR1 and CDR2 from the germline V gene are DFQATT and SNEGSKA (reference sequence). This CDR3 reads CSVKGAPDTDTQYF. For the CDR3, the DNA is TGCAGTGTTAAGGGGGCGCCGGACACAGATACGCAGTATTTT.

This clonotype was detected only a few times. The rearrangement uses TRBV28 and TRBJ2-7; D may be TRBD1 (6 bases). V dropped 4 bases and J dropped 2 bases, with 18 bases sitting between them. Germline V gives CDR1 MDHEN, CDR2 SYDVKM. The CDR3 sequence is 16 residues long. CDR3 loop: CASSSPHDRSPYEQYF. The DNA for the CDR3 is TGTGCCAGCAGTTCCCCACATGACAGGTCCCCCTACGAGCAGTACTTC.

This clonotype was found many times. The V and J genes are TRBV12-3 or TRBV12-4 and TRBJ2-3; 7 bases are shared with TRBD2. Losses at the gene ends were 3 bases for V and 5 bases for J; bases not matched to a gene: 5. The CDR3 length is 14 residues. The CDR3 is CASSLGGGGDTQYF. The CDR3, as DNA: TGTGCCAGCAGTTTGGGCGGGGGAGGAGATACGCAGTATTTT.

The sample holds a few counts of this clonotype. The V call is TRBV7-8, the J call TRBJ1-1; 7 bases line up with TRBD1. J gave up 2 bases and V 6 bases, and 9 bases lay outside the gene matches. In germline, CDR1 is SGHVS, CDR2 FQNEAQ. The CDR3 consists of 15 residues. CDR3 bases: TGTGCCAGCAGGGCTAGACAGGGAGCTAACACTGAAGCTTTCTTT. As protein: CASRARQGANTEAFF.

This clonotype was seen only a few times. The chain has TRBV10-3 and TRBJ2-3; D possibly corresponds to TRBD1 (5 bases). Trimming stripped 0 bases from V and 0 bases from J, with 13 bases between. Germline-derived CDR1 and CDR2 are ENHRY and SYGVKD. This CDR3 spans 17 amino acids. The CDR3 nucleotides read TGTGCCATCAGTGAGTCGGGGCGGACGACTAGCACAGATACGCAGTATTTT. The encoded protein is CAISESGRTTSTDTQYF.

V and J are TRBV12-3 or TRBV12-4 and TRBJ1-3; unclear D gene. The V end was cut by 5 bases, the J end by 3 bases, with 11 bases between. The CDR3 sequence is 14 residues long. The CDR3 loop is CASSPSGFGNTIYF. CDR3 in DNA: TGTGCCAGCAGTCCTTCCGGGTTTGGAAACACCATATATTTT.

In its sample, this clonotype was seen a few times. The chain couples TRBV6-2 or TRBV6-3 to TRBJ1-1; 8 bases are shared with TRBD1. V lost 6 bases and J lost 5; bases outside the gene matches: 8. CDR1 is MNHEY, CDR2 SVGEGT, per germline. The CDR3 extends over 14 amino acids. For the CDR3, the DNA is TGTGCCAGCAGGCACTGGGACAGGTCGACTGAAGCTTTCTTT. This gives the protein CASRHWDRSTEAFF.

In its sample, this clonotype was seen many times. The chain combines TRBV19 with TRBJ1-3; D is unresolved. V was shortened by 7 bases and J by 0 bases, with 10 bases between the two germline ends. Germline lookup yields CDR1 LNHDA and CDR2 SQIVND (reference sequence). This CDR3 spans 14 amino acids. The CDR3 region is CASKREPSGNTIYF. Written as DNA, the CDR3 is TGTGCCAGTAAAAGGGAGCCCTCTGGAAACACCATATATTTT.

V gene TRBV18 combines with J gene TRBJ2-3; 9 nucleotides agree with TRBD2. Germline V CDR1 and CDR2: KGHSH, LQKENI. The CDR3 length is 15 residues. V trimming: 0 bases; J trimming: 4 bases; junction bases outside the gene matches: 2. The DNA of the CDR3 is TGTGCCAGCTCACCACCGCGGGGGGGCGCAGATACGCAGTATTTT. It is translated as CASSPPRGGADTQYF.

The rearrangement uses TRBV7-9 and TRBJ1-5; TRBD1 agrees at 10 bases. V lost 5 bases, J lost 7 bases, and 5 bases stayed unmatched. The CDR3 is 14 amino acids. Per germline, CDR1 SEHNR and CDR2 FQNEAQ (reference sequence). The CDR3 nucleotides are TGTGCCAGCAGCCGACAGGGGGCCGGGCAGCCCCAGCATTTT. This encodes CASSRQGAGQPQHF.

The genes are TRBV6-2 or TRBV6-3 and TRBJ2-4; D is perhaps TRBD1 (5 bases). Between the trimmed V and J ends, which lost 2 bases and 8 bases, there was a span of 16 bases. CDR3 length equals 15 residues. Germline CDR1 and CDR2: MNHEY and SVGEGT. CDR3 region: CASSYVGPPGDIQYF. The CDR3 DNA sequence: TGTGCCAGCAGTTACGTGGGGCCCCCCGGAGACATTCAGTACTTC.

The chain recombines TRBV2 with TRBJ2-7; D might be TRBD1 (6 bases). The CDR3 contains 12 residues. V gave up 8 bases and J gave up 0 bases, with 8 bases separating them. Germline CDR1 is SNHLY and CDR2 is FYNNEI. CDR3 sequence reads: CASWDNSYEQYF. The CDR3, as DNA: TGTGCCAGCTGGGACAACTCCTACGAGCAGTACTTC.

In this sample, this clonotype turned up a few times. V and J are TRBV6-2 or TRBV6-3 and TRBJ2-6; D gene uncertain. Germline assignment: CDR1 MNHEY and CDR2 SVGEGT. The CDR3 is made up of 15 amino acids. The V end was cut by 6 bases, the J end by 0 bases, with 9 bases between. CDR3 DNA: TGTGCCAGCAGCTACGGATACTCTGGGGCCAACGTCCTGACTTTC. Translated, it gives CASSYGYSGANVLTF.

This clonotype was detected a few times. The rearrangement joins TRBV14 to TRBJ2-2; D perhaps matches TRBD1 (6 bases). Germline V lookup: CDR1 SGHDN, CDR2 FVKESK. The CDR3 is 15 amino acids. The V gene lost 3 bases and the J gene lost 0 bases, with 8 bases spanning the gap. The CDR3 DNA sequence: TGTGCCAGCAGCCAGTACAGGGCGAACACCGGGGAGCTGTTTTTT. It encodes CASSQYRANTGELFF.

The chain has TRBV4-1 and TRBJ2-7; 10 bases are a match to TRBD2. From germline, CDR1 is MGHRA and CDR2 YSYEKL. The CDR3 length is 16 residues. After removal of 0 bases from V and 0 bases from J, the junction contained 2 bases not matched to a gene. The CDR3 DNA reads as TGCGCCAGCAGCCAAGAAGTAGCGGGGGGCTCCTACGAGCAGTACTTC. This encodes CASSQEVAGGSYEQYF.

Only a few counts were recorded for this clonotype. The genes are TRBV10-1 and TRBJ2-1; 7 bases fit TRBD2. V was pared by 6 bases and J by 5 bases, with 7 bases of the junction left unmatched. This CDR3 is 14 amino acids long. Germline lookup yields CDR1 WNHNN and CDR2 SYGVQD (reference sequence). The CDR3 coding sequence is TGCGCCAGCAGCCAACCGGGAGGCAACAATGAGCAGTTCTTC. Translating it yields CASSQPGGNNEQFF.

A remark on this clonotype: One end of the junction does not line up with germline, which may come from a read error. The rearrangement links TRBV11-2 to TRBJ2-1; D might be TRBD1 (5 bases). Per the germline V gene, CDR1 is SGHAT and CDR2 is FQNNGV. The CDR3 runs to 12 residues. The CDR3 loop is CASSLQGLPQLF. CDR3 nucleotide sequence: TGTGCCAGCAGCTTACAGGGTCTGCCCCAGCTCTTC.

This clonotype was counted between two and nine times. The chain links TRBV14 to TRBJ2-5, with a possible D match to TRBD1 (6 bases). There are 14 residues in the CDR3. Trimming took off 4 bases at V and 5 bases at J, with 14 bases between the two ends. Germline V gene data show CDR1 as SGHDN and CDR2 as FVKESK. CDR3 DNA sequence: TGTGCCAGCAGCCCCCAGGGGTATACGGAGACCCAGTACTTC. Protein product: CASSPQGYTETQYF.

This clonotype was observed a few times. The V and J genes are TRBV11-1 and TRBJ1-2, with D unclear. CDR1 and CDR2 from the germline V gene are SGHAT and FQDESV (reference sequence). This CDR3 comprises 13 residues. The germline V and J ends were trimmed by 3 bases and 3 bases, with 8 bases remaining between them. The CDR3 DNA reads as TGTGCCAGCAGCTTGGGCAGAGACTATGGCTACACCTTC. It encodes CASSLGRDYGYTF.

This clonotype was seen repeatedly, ten times or more. The J gene is TRBJ1-3, the V gene TRBV20-1; 7 positions match TRBD1. Germline V gene data show CDR1 as DFQATT and CDR2 as SNEGSKA (reference sequence). Losses at the gene ends were 6 bases for V and 0 bases for J; bases not matched to a gene: 8. CDR3 length equals 15 residues. CDR3 in amino acids: CSARTGANSGNTIYF. The DNA for the CDR3 is TGCAGTGCCCGCACAGGGGCGAACTCTGGAAACACCATATATTTT.

This clonotype was counted a few times. The V gene is TRBV7-6, the J gene TRBJ2-5; 10 nucleotides line up with TRBD2. Germline values: CDR1 SGHVS, CDR2 FNYEAQ. With V trimmed by 5 bases and J by 2 bases, 5 bases remained unmatched. The CDR3 length is 15 residues. CDR3: CASSKGLASQETQYF. As DNA, the CDR3 is TGTGCCAGCAGCAAGGGACTAGCGTCACAAGAGACCCAGTACTTC. Using reference TRBV7-6 and TRBJ2-5 for the parts outside the CDR3, the full variable domain is GAGVSQSPRYKVTKRGQDVALRCDPISGHVSLYWYRQALGQGPEFLTYFNYEAQQDKSGLPNDRFSAERPEGSISTLTIQRTEQRDSAMYRCASSKGLASQETQYFGPGTRLLVL.

This clonotype turned up a few times. The V call is TRBV29-1, the J call TRBJ2-3; D remains unclear. This CDR3 region has 10 residues. V dropped 4 bases and J dropped 6 bases, with 5 bases sitting between them. CDR1 is SQVTM, CDR2 ANQGSEA, per germline. CDR3 sequence (DNA): TGCAGCGTTGGCGAGGATACGCAGTATTTT. Translating it yields CSVGEDTQYF.

The chain is built from TRBV5-5 and TRBJ1-6; 7 bases are shared with TRBD1. The CDR3 covers 14 residues. Germline CDR1 and CDR2: SGHKS and YYEKEE (reference sequence). J gave up 7 bases and V 4 bases, and 5 bases lay outside the gene matches. For the CDR3, the DNA is TGTGCCAGCAGCACAGGGACAGTAAATTCACCCCTCCACTTT. Amino acid sequence: CASSTGTVNSPLHF. The whole variable domain, filled in from reference TRBV5-5 and TRBJ1-6, reads DAGVTQSPTHLIKTRGQQVTLRCSPISGHKSVSWYQQVLGQGPQFIFQYYEKEERGRGNFPDRFSARQFPNYSSELNVNALLLGDSALYLCASSTGTVNSPLHFGNGTRLTVT.